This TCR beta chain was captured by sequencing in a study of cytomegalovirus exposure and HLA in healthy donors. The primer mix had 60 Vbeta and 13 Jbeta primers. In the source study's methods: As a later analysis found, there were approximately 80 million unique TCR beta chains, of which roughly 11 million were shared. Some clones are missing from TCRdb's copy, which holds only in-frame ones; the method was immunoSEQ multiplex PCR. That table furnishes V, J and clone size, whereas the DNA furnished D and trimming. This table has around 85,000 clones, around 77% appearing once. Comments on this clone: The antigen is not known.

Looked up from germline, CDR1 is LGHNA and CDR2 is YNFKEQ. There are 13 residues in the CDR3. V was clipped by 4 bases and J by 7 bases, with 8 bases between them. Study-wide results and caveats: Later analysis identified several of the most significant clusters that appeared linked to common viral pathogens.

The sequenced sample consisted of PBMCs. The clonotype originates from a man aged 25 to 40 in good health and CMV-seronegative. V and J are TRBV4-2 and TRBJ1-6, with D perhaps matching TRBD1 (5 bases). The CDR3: CASSRGGNSPLHF. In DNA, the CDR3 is TGTGCCAGCAGCCGGGGGGGGAATTCACCCCTCCACTTT.